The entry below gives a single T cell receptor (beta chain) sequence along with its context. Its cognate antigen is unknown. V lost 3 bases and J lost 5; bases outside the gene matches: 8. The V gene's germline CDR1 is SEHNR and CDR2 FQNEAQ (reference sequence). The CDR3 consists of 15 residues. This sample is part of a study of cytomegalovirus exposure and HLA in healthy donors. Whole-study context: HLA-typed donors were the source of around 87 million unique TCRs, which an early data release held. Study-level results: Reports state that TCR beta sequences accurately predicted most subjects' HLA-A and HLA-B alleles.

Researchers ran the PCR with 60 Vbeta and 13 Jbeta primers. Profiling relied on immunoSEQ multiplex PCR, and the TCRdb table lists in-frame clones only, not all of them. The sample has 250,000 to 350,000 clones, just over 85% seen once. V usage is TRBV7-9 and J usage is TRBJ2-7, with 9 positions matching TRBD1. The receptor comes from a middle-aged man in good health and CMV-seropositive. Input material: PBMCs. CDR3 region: CASSFSTGGMDEQYF. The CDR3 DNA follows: TGTGCCAGCAGCTTCTCGACAGGGGGTATGGACGAGCAGTACTTC.